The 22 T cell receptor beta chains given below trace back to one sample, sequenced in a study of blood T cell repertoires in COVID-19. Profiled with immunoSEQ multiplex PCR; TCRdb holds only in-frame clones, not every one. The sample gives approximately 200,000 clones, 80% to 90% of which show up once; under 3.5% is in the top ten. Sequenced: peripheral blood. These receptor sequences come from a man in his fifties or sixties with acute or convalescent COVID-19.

The CDR3 protein is CASSSLQLAGDRNEQFF. CDR3 in DNA: TGTGCCAGCAGTTCACTCCAGCTAGCGGGAGACAGAAATGAGCAGTTCTTC. The chain has TRBV6-2 or TRBV6-3 and TRBJ2-1; 10 nucleotides line up with TRBD2. CDR1 is MNHEY, CDR2 SVGEGT, per germline. The length of the CDR3 is 17 residues. The V and J ends lost 4 bases and 7 bases, in that order; junction bases with no gene match: 13.

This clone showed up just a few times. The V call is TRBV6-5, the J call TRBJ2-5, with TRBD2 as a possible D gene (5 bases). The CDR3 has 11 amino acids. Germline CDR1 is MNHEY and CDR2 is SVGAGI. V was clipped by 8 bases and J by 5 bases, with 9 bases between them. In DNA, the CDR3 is TGTGCCAGCGAGAGGGTGGAGACCCAGTACTTC. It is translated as CASERVETQYF.

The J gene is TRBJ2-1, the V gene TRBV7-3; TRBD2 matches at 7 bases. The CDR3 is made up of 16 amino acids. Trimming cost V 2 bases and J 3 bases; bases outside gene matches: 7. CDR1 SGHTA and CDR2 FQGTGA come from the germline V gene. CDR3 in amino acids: CASSLLPLADYNEQFF. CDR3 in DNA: TGTGCCAGCAGCTTACTTCCTCTAGCGGACTACAATGAGCAGTTCTTC.

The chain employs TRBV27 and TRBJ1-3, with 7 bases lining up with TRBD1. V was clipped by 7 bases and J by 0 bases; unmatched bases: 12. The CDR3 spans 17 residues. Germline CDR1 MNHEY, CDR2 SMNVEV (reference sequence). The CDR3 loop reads CASNIKQGSSSGNTIYF. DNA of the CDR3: TGTGCCAGCAATATTAAACAGGGGTCCAGCTCTGGAAACACCATATATTTT.

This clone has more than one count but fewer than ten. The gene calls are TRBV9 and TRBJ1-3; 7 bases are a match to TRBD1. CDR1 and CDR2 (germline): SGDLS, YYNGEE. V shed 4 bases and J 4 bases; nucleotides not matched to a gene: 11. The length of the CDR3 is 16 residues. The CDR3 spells CASSTRTGSRGNTIYF. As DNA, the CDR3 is TGTGCCAGCAGCACCCGGACAGGTTCGAGGGGAAACACCATATATTTT.

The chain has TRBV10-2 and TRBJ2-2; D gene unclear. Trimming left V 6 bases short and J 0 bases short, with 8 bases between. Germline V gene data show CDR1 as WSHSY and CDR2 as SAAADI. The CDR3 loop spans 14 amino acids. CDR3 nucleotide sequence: TGCGCCAGCAGACGGGTAGCGAACACCGGGGAGCTGTTTTTT. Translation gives CASRRVANTGELFF.

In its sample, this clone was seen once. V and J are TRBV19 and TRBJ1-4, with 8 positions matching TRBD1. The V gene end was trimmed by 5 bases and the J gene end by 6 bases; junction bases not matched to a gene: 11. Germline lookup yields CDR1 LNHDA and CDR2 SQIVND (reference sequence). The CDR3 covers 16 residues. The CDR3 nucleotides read TGTGCCAGTAGTTCACGAGGGACAGGTCGAGATGAAAAACTGTTTTTT. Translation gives CASSSRGTGRDEKLFF.

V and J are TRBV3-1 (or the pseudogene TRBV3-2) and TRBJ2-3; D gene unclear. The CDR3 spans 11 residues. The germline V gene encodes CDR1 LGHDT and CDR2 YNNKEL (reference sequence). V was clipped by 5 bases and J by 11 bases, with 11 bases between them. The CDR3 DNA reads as TGTGCCAGCAGCGGGCGTTCGCAGCAGTATTTT. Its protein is CASSGRSQQYF.

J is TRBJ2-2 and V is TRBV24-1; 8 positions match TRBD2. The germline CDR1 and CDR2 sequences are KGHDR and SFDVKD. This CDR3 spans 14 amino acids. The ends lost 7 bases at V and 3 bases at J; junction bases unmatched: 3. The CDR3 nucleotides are TGTGCCACCAGGACTAGCGAGTACACCGGGGAGCTGTTTTTT. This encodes CATRTSEYTGELFF.

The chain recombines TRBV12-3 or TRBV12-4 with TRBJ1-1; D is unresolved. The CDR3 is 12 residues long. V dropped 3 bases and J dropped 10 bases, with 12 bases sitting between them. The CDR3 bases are TGTGCCAGCAGTTTTTCCCCGTCGTCAGCTTTCTTT. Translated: CASSFSPSSAFF.

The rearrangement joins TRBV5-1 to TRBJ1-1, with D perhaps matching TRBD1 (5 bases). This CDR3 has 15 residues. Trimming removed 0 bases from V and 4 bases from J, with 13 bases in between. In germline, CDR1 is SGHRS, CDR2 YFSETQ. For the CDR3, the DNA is TGCGCCAGCAGCTTGGTAGCAGGGCTGGGCACTGAAGCTTTCTTT. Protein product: CASSLVAGLGTEAFF.

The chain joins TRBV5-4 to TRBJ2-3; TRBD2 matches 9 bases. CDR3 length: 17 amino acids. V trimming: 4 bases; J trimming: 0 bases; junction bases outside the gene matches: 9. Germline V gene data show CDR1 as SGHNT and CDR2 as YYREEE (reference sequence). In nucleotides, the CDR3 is TGTGCCAGCAGCGTTGGAGTGAGCGGGGGGAGCACAGATACGCAGTATTTT. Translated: CASSVGVSGGSTDTQYF.

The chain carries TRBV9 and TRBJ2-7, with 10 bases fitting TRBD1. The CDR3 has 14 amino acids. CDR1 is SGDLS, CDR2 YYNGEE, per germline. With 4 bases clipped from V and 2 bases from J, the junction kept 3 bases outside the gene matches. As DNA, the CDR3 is TGTGCCAGCAGCCCAGGACAGGGGGCCTACGAGCAGTACTTC. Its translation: CASSPGQGAYEQYF.

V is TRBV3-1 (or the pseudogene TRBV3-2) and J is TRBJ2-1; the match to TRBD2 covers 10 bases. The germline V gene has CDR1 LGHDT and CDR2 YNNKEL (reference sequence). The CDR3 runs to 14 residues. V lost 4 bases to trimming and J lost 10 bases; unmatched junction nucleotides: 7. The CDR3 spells CASSPRSGRAEQFF. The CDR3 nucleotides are TGTGCCAGCAGCCCCCGCAGCGGGAGGGCGGAGCAGTTCTTC.

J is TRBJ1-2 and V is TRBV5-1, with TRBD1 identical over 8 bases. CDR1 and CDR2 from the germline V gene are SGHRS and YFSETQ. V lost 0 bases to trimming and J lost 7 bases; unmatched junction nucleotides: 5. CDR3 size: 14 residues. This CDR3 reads CASSLDLGQGGYTF. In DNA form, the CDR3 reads TGCGCCAGCAGCTTGGACCTTGGACAGGGTGGCTACACCTTC.

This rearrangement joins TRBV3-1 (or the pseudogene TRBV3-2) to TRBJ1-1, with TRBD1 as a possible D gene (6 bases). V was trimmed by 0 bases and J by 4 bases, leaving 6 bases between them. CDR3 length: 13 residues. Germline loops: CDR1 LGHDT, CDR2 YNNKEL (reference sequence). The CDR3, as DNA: TGTGCCAGCAGCCAAGACAGGGGCACTGAAGCTTTCTTT. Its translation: CASSQDRGTEAFF.

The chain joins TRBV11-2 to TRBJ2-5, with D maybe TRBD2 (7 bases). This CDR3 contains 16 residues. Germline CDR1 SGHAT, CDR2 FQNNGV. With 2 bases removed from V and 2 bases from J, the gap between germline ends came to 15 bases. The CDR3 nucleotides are TGTGCCAGCAGCTTAAATGAGAGGGGGGGACAAGAGACCCAGTACTTC. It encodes CASSLNERGGQETQYF.

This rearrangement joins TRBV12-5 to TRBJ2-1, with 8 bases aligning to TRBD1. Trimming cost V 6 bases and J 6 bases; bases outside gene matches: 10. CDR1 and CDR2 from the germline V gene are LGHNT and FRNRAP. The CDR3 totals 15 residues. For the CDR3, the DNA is TGTGCTAGTGGCCCCGGACAGGGCTTCATCAATGAGCAGTTCTTC. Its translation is CASGPGQGFINEQFF. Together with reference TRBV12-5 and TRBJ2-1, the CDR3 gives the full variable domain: DARVTQTPRHKVTEMGQEVTMRCQPILGHNTVFWYRQTMMQGLELLAYFRNRAPLDDSGMPKDRFSAEMPDATLATLKIQPSEPRDSAVYFCASGPGQGFINEQFFGPGTRLTVL.

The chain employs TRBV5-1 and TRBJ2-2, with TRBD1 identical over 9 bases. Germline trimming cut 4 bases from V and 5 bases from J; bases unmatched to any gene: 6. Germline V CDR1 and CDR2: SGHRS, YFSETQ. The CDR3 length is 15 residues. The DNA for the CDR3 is TGCGCCAGCAGCCTAGGGACAGGGAGAACCGGGGAGCTGTTTTTT. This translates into CASSLGTGRTGELFF.

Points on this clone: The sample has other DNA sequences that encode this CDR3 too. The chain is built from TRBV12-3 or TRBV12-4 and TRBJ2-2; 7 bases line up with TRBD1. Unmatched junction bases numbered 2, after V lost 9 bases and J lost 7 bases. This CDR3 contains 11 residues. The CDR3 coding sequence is TGTGCCAGTAGGGGGCTCGGGGAGCTGTTTTTT. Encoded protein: CASRGLGELFF.

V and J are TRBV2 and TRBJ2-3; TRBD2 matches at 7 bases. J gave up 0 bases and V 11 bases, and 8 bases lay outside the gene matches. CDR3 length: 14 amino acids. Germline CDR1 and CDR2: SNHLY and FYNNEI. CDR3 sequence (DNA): TGTGCCGGTTCTCTGGGGGGGAGCACAGATACGCAGTATTTT. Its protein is CAGSLGGSTDTQYF.

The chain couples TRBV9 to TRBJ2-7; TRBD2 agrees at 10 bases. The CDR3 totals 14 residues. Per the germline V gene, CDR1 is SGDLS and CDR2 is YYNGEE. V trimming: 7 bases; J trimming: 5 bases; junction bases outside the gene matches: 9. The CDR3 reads CASASGTSVHEQYF. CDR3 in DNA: TGTGCCAGCGCCTCCGGGACTAGCGTTCACGAGCAGTACTTC.